The rows below give T cell receptor beta chains drawn from one sample of a study of OX40 agonist ivuxolimab in advanced cancers. Sequencing used immunoSEQ multiplex PCR; TCRdb keeps in-frame clones, though not all of them. Of roughly 98,000 clones in the sample, 70% to 85% were seen once. The sample consisted of CD4+ or CD8+ T cells sorted from blood, taken in a trial of the OX40 agonist ivuxolimab. The receptors originated from an adult with an advanced solid tumor such as melanoma, head and neck, liver or kidney cancer. CDR3s include the opening cysteine and the closing phenylalanine or tryptophan. The D gene is left open where the match is weak. A row's size may be missing; if present it is once, few, many or a size class.

j_call v_call cdr3_length clone_size d_call cdr3_nt cdr3_aa
TRBJ1-1 TRBV28 11 NA NA TGTGCCAGCAGTTTATATAATTTGGCTTTCTTT CASSLYNLAFF
TRBJ2-7 TRBV11-3 15 NA TRBD1 TGTGCCAGCAGCCGCACCGGGACAGGGGGATACGAGCAGTACTTC CASSRTGTGGYEQYF
TRBJ1-5 TRBV6-6 16 NA NA TGTGCCAGCAGTTCCCAGGTCGGGGGCCTTCATCAGCCCCAGCATTTT CASSSQVGGLHQPQHF
TRBJ2-7 TRBV11-2 13 NA TRBD1 TGTGCCAGCAGTTTTACAGGGGCCCACGAGCAGTACTTC CASSFTGAHEQYF
TRBJ2-1 TRBV12-5 17 few TRBD2 TGTGCTAGTGGTTTGGTACTTCGGACTAGGAGAGAGAATGAGCAGTTCTTC CASGLVLRTRRENEQFF
TRBJ2-7 TRBV27 19 NA TRBD2 TGTGCCAGCAGTTTGATCCCAGCGGGAGGAACGGGACTCCTATACGAGCAGTACTTC CASSLIPAGGTGLLYEQYF
TRBJ2-4 TRBV6-1 15 NA TRBD1 TGTGCCAGCAAGGCTGGGACAGGGAGCAAAAACATTCAGTACTTC CASKAGTGSKNIQYF
TRBJ1-5 TRBV7-2 16 NA NA TGTGCCAGCAGCTTATCCCCGGGGTCGAGGGATCAGCCCCAGCATTTT CASSLSPGSRDQPQHF
TRBJ2-2 TRBV6-1 12 once NA TGTGCCAGCAGTGATGGACGCGGGGAGCTGTTTTTT CASSDGRGELFF
TRBJ2-3 TRBV9 16 NA TRBD1 TGTGCCAGCAGCGCAAGACAGGGTTTAGGCACAGATACGCAGTATTTT CASSARQGLGTDTQYF
TRBJ2-3 TRBV19 18 once NA TGTGCCAGTAGTGGGACCTCGGGGGGCCACCCTAGCACAGATACGCAGTATTTT CASSGTSGGHPSTDTQYF
TRBJ2-7 TRBV9 17 few TRBD1 TGTGCCAGCAGCGTAGATATGGGGGGACAGGGCTCCTACGAGCAGTACTTC CASSVDMGGQGSYEQYF
TRBJ2-4 TRBV2 13 NA NA TGTGCCAGCAGTGCGCTAGCCAAAAACATTCAGTACTTC CASSALAKNIQYF
TRBJ2-3 TRBV11-2 15 NA TRBD2 TGTGCCAGCAGATTCAGCGGGACTAGCACAGATACGCAGTATTTT CASRFSGTSTDTQYF
TRBJ1-1 TRBV4-3 15 NA TRBD1 TGCGCCAGCAGCCGGGGGGACAGGGGGAACACTGAAGCTTTCTTT CASSRGDRGNTEAFF
TRBJ2-5 TRBV10-2 16 NA TRBD1 TGCGCCAGCAGTGAGCATGGGACAGGGGCTCTAGAGACCCAGTACTTC CASSEHGTGALETQYF
TRBJ1-1 TRBV6-5 13 large TRBD1 TGTGCCAGCAACTTACAGGGGAGCACTGAAGCTTTCTTT CASNLQGSTEAFF
TRBJ2-7 TRBV5-5 16 NA NA TGTGCCAGCAGCTTGGCCGTAAGCGTCTTGTCCTACGAGCAGTACTTC CASSLAVSVLSYEQYF
TRBJ2-2 TRBV7-2 15 NA NA TGTGCCAGCAGCTTAGGGACAATGAACACCGGGGAGCTGTTTTTT CASSLGTMNTGELFF
TRBJ2-1 TRBV10-3 15 NA NA TGTGCCATCACAGAACAGGGGGGGGCCTACAATGAGCAGTTCTTC CAITEQGGAYNEQFF
TRBJ2-5 TRBV7-9 13 NA NA TGTGCCAGCAGCTGGGAAGCCCCAGAGACCCAGTACTTC CASSWEAPETQYF
TRBJ1-2 TRBV28 16 NA NA TGTGCCAGCAGTCCCCCCCACGGGCAAGATAACTATGGCTACACCTTC CASSPPHGQDNYGYTF
TRBJ2-7 TRBV4-1 16 once NA TGCGCCAGCAGCCAAGTTATCACGCTATATAATTACGAGCAGTACTTC CASSQVITLYNYEQYF
TRBJ1-2 TRBV30 14 NA NA TGTGCCTGGAGTGTACAGGCCTACCTCTATGGCTACACCTTC CAWSVQAYLYGYTF
TRBJ2-1 TRBV6-6 16 NA TRBD2 TGTGCCAGCAGTTCCACGACTAGCGGGACCGGCAATGAGCAGTTCTTC CASSSTTSGTGNEQFF
TRBJ2-6 TRBV10-3 15 NA NA TGTGCCATCAGTGAGTGGGGAGGTGGGGCCAACGTCCTGACTTTC CAISEWGGGANVLTF
TRBJ2-5 TRBV5-6 13 NA NA TGTGCCAGCAGCCAGTCCCCAAGGGAGACCCAGTACTTC CASSQSPRETQYF
TRBJ2-2 TRBV4-2 16 NA NA TGTGCCAGCAGCCACCAGAGGGCGGGGAATGACGGGGAGCTGTTTTTT CASSHQRAGNDGELFF
TRBJ2-1 TRBV2 16 NA TRBD1 TGTGCCAGCCTAGGGATAGACAGGGTCAGGGTCAATGAGCAGTTCTTC CASLGIDRVRVNEQFF
TRBJ1-1 TRBV29-1 14 NA NA TGCAGCATTAAAACCGCAACAGGGATGAATGAAGCTTTCTTT CSIKTATGMNEAFF
TRBJ1-3 TRBV9 18 NA TRBD1 TGTGCCAGCAGCGTAACTGCGGGACAGAACGTCGCTGGAAACACCATATATTTT CASSVTAGQNVAGNTIYF
TRBJ1-5 TRBV7-2 15 NA NA TGTGCCAGCAGCTTGGCAGGGGTCGTTAATCAGCCCCAGCATTTT CASSLAGVVNQPQHF
TRBJ2-7 TRBV20-1 11 NA NA TGCAGTGCTAGAGGCCCCCGCGAGCAGTACTTC CSARGPREQYF
TRBJ2-1 TRBV10-3 15 NA TRBD1 TGTGCCATCAGTGAACAGGGGGCCTCCTACAATGAGCAGTTCTTC CAISEQGASYNEQFF
TRBJ2-2 TRBV4-3 12 NA NA TGCGCCAGCAGCCAAGTGACCGGGGAGCTGTTTTTT CASSQVTGELFF
TRBJ1-5 TRBV28 14 once NA TGTGCCAGCAGTTTAGTGCAGAGCAATCAGCCCCAGCATTTT CASSLVQSNQPQHF
TRBJ2-7 TRBV5-1 16 NA NA TGCGCCAGCAGCTCTTTGGGACCAGACGGTGACTACGAGCAGTACTTC CASSSLGPDGDYEQYF
TRBJ2-5 TRBV6-1 13 NA NA TGTGCCAGCAGGCTGGACCGTATGGAGACCCAGTACTTC CASRLDRMETQYF
TRBJ2-3 TRBV13 15 few NA NA CASSLVGPGTDTQYF
TRBJ1-3 TRBV11-2 15 NA NA TGTGCCAGCAGCTTCAGAGGCCTCTCTGGAAACACCATATATTTT CASSFRGLSGNTIYF
TRBJ1-5 TRBV19 15 NA TRBD1 TGTGCCAGTAGAGTCGACAGGGGGTCAAATCAGCCCCAGCATTTT CASRVDRGSNQPQHF
TRBJ2-1 TRBV6-5 14 NA NA TGTGCCAGCAGTTACTCCCCGTCGCAGAACGAGCAGTTCTTC CASSYSPSQNEQFF
TRBJ2-2 TRBV4-2 17 NA TRBD2 TGTGCCAGCAGCCCACAGGCTAGCGGGACTAACACCGGGGAGCTGTTTTTT CASSPQASGTNTGELFF
TRBJ2-5 TRBV11-2 12 NA NA TGTGCCAGTAGTACTAACCAAGAGACCCAGTACTTC CASSTNQETQYF
TRBJ1-5 TRBV30 14 NA TRBD1 TGTGCCTGGAGCGAATTAACAGGGGCTCAGCCCCAGCATTTT CAWSELTGAQPQHF
TRBJ1-1 TRBV4-2 15 NA NA TGTGCCAGCAGCCAAGACCCAACTATTGGGGGAAAAGCTTTCTTT CASSQDPTIGGKAFF
TRBJ2-3 TRBV30 18 once TRBD1 TGTGCCTGGAGCCATTCCTCGTTGAGACAGGGGGGAACAGATACGCAGTATTTT CAWSHSSLRQGGTDTQYF